One and the same sample provided the 7 T cell receptor beta chains below, sequenced in a study of Tregs in tolerant kidney transplant recipients. Assay: immunoSEQ multiplex PCR; the TCRdb copy retains only in-frame clones and omits some. In total, the table holds under 35,000 clones. Related graft donors supplied nonmyeloablative bone marrow transplants, and mixed chimerism was transient. The source was CD4+ T cells from blood (PBMCs), collected 24 months after the transplant. The receptors were gathered from a human patient who received a combined kidney and bone marrow transplant. Some of these T cells may belong to the graft donor.

Concerning this clone: The read is 3 residues too short to cover the CDR3 end, so that end is filled in from the germline J gene. The chain employs TRBV7-9 and TRBJ1-2, with TRBD1 matching 9 bases. The CDR3 is made up of 14 amino acids. CDR1 and CDR2 (germline): SEHNR, FQNEAQ (reference sequence). The V segment lost 4 bases and the J segment 6 bases; nucleotides outside the gene matches: 6. CDR3 DNA, as far as it was read: TGTGCCAGCAGCTCTTGGGGACAGGGTAATGGC. This encodes CASSSWGQGNG. The complete CDR3 sequence is CASSSWGQGNGYTF.

Points on this clone: The CDR3 end is not reached by the read, which stops 3 residues before it; the germline J gene fills it in. V usage is TRBV6-2 or TRBV6-3 and J usage is TRBJ2-3; D is undetermined. The length of the CDR3 is 12 residues. Trimming stripped 5 bases from V and 4 bases from J, with 7 bases between. Germline CDR1 is MNHEY and CDR2 is SVGEGT. The CDR3 sequence is CASSQRSDTQYF. CDR3 bases read: TGTGCCAGCAGTCAAAGGTCAGATACG.

Comments on this clone: The read stops 3 residues short of the end of the CDR3; the missing end is completed from the germline J gene. The genes are TRBV20-1 and TRBJ2-6; TRBD1 is a possible D gene (6 bases). Germline V lookup: CDR1 DFQATT, CDR2 SNEGSKA (reference sequence). Trimming left V 4 bases short and J 0 bases short, with 19 bases between. CDR3 length: 18 amino acids. This CDR3 is CSAIRPGQKTSGANVLTF. The sequenced CDR3 bases are TGCAGTGCTATCAGGCCGGGACAAAAAACCTCTGGGGCCAACGTC.

As concerns this clone: The read stops 3 residues short of the end of the CDR3; the missing end is completed from the germline J gene. J is TRBJ2-3 and V is TRBV5-1, with D unclear. The germline V gene encodes CDR1 SGHRS and CDR2 YFSETQ. The CDR3 has 12 residues. The V gene lost 2 bases and the J gene lost 6 bases, with 7 bases spanning the gap. The part of the CDR3 DNA that was read is TGCGCCAGCAGCTTAAACCGGGATACG. Encoded protein: CASSLNRDT. The whole CDR3 region reads CASSLNRDTQYF.

Note on this clone: The CDR3 end lies 3 residues beyond the end of the read and is filled in from the germline J gene. V usage is TRBV7-7 and J usage is TRBJ2-2, with a possible D match to TRBD2 (5 bases). V dropped 3 bases and J dropped 3 bases, with 8 bases sitting between them. Germline CDR1 and CDR2: SSHAT and FNYEAQ (reference sequence). The CDR3 is 14 amino acids. The CDR3 is CASSLRVDTGELFF. The CDR3 DNA, read in part, is TGTGCCAGCAGCTTGAGGGTTGACACCGGGGAG.

About this clone: The read falls 3 residues short of the CDR3 end, and the missing part is taken from the germline J gene. V and J are TRBV5-1 and TRBJ2-1, with 9 bases identical to TRBD2. Germline V gives CDR1 SGHRS, CDR2 YFSETQ. This CDR3 has 16 amino acids. Trimming removed 0 bases from V and 2 bases from J; junction bases left unmatched: 3. The DNA read from the CDR3 is TGCGCCAGCAGCTTGGACGGCGGGAGGGCCTACAATGAG. Its translation: CASSLDGGRAYNE. The full-length CDR3 reads as CASSLDGGRAYNEQFF.

As concerns this clone: The read comes to an end 3 residues before the CDR3 does, leaving the germline J gene to fill in the end. This chain joins TRBV19 and TRBJ2-1; TRBD2 might be the D (6 bases). Germline V CDR1 and CDR2: LNHDA, SQIVND (reference sequence). V shed 4 bases and J shed 3 bases, with 10 bases lying between them. The CDR3 sequence is 14 residues long. CDR3 bases read: TGTGCCAGTAGTAGAGCGGGTGGCTACAATGAG. Its protein product is CASSRAGGYNE. The entire CDR3 sequence reads CASSRAGGYNEQFF.